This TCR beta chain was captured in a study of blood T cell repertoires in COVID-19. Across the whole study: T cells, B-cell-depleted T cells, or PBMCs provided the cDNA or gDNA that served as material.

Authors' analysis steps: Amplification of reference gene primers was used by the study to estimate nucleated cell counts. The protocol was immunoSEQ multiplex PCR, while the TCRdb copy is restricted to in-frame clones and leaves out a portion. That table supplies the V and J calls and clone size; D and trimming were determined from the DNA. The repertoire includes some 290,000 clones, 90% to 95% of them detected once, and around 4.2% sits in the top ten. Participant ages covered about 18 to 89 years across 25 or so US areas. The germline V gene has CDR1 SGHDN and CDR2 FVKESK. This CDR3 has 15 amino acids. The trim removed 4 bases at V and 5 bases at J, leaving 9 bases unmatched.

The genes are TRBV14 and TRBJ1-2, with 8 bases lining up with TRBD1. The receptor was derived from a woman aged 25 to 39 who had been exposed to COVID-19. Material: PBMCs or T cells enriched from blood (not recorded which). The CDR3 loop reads CASSPRGQGPYGYTF. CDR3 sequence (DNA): TGTGCCAGCAGCCCCCGAGGACAGGGCCCGTATGGCTACACCTTC.